These T cell receptor beta chains were read from a single sample in a study of T cells in Graves' hyperthyroidism and ophthalmopathy. MiXCR, applied by TCRdb to the multiplex PCR reads, yields one record per CDR3 protein. Among more than 300,000 distinct CDR3 sequences, about 14% were seen once, and the ten largest hold roughly 24%. Sequencing used blood. Every receptor here comes from a woman younger than 45 with Graves' hyperthyroidism. Each CDR3 is given with its conserved first and last residue. The D gene is left open where the match is weak. For some rows the clone size is stated as once, few or many, or as a class when expanded; others skip it.

v_call	j_call	clone_size	d_call	cdr3_nt	cdr3_aa
TRBV7-8	TRBJ2-6	-	-	TGTGCCAGCAGCTTAGCGCTTTGGGCCTCTGGGGCCAACGTCCTGACTTTC	CASSLALWASGANVLTF
TRBV20-1	TRBJ2-7	many	-	TGCAGTGCTACGGACAGAAGCTACGAGCAGTACTTC	CSATDRSYEQYF
TRBV3-1	TRBJ2-7	-	-	TGTGCCAGCAGCCAAGAAGGTAGGACCTTGGGTGAGCAGTACTTC	CASSQEGRTLGEQYF
TRBV28	TRBJ2-4	few	TRBD1	TGTGCCAGCAGTTTACTTACAGGGGAAACCAAAAACATTCAGTACTTC	CASSLLTGETKNIQYF
TRBV7-8	TRBJ1-1	many	TRBD1	TGTGCCAGCAGCTTATCGCGGCGACAGGGGCCGGCTTTCTTT	CASSLSRRQGPAFF
TRBV12-3/TRBV12-4	TRBJ2-2	-	TRBD2	TGTGCCAGCAGTTCAGGACTAGCGGGAGGAACCGGGGAGCTGTTTTTT	CASSSGLAGGTGELFF
TRBV10-3	TRBJ2-2	many	TRBD1	TGTGCCATCAAAGGGACAGGAGGCACCGGGGAGCTGTTTTTT	CAIKGTGGTGELFF
TRBV9	TRBJ1-4	-	TRBD1	TGTGCCAGCAGCTCGAGGGAACAGGGGGATGGGAAACTGTTTTTT	CASSSREQGDGKLFF
TRBV12-5	TRBJ1-1	few	TRBD1	TGTGCTAGTGGTTTGGTAAGAGGGGGCGACAGGGAGGACACTGAAGCTTTCTTT	CASGLVRGGDREDTEAFF
TRBV18	TRBJ2-1	-	TRBD1	TGTGCCAGCTCACCAGGACAGGGGACGAGGTATGAGCAGTTCTTC	CASSPGQGTRYEQFF
TRBV29-1	TRBJ2-2	many	-	TGCAGCGTTTTAATCTTAATCGGCAGGGTGAACACCGGGGAGCTGTTTTTT	CSVLILIGRVNTGELFF
TRBV5-1	TRBJ1-5	few	-	TGCGCCAGCAGCCCGATACGCAATCAGCCCCAGCATTTT	CASSPIRNQPQHF
TRBV29-1	TRBJ1-2	few	-	TGCAGCGTTGACCCGGCGGGGAACTATGGCTACACCTTC	CSVDPAGNYGYTF
TRBV19	TRBJ1-1	few	TRBD1	TGTGCCAGTAGTCTTACCGGACAGGGGAACACTGAAGCTTTCTTT	CASSLTGQGNTEAFF
TRBV13	TRBJ1-5	-	TRBD1	TGTGCCAGCAGCTCACAGGGGTTCGGTGGCAATCAGCCCCAGCATTTT	CASSSQGFGGNQPQHF
TRBV12-3/TRBV12-4	TRBJ1-5	many	TRBD1	TGTGCCAGCAGGTCGACAGGGACGGGTCAGCCCCAGCATTTT	CASRSTGTGQPQHF
TRBV12-3/TRBV12-4	TRBJ1-1	few	TRBD1	TGTGCCACAGGACAGGGAGGAACTGAAGCTTTCTTT	CATGQGGTEAFF
TRBV28	TRBJ1-1	many	-	TGTGCCAGCAGTTTGATCGGCCGAAACACTGAAGCTTTCTTT	CASSLIGRNTEAFF
TRBV5-1	TRBJ2-1	many	TRBD1	TGCGCCAGCAGCTTGGTGACAGGGGACTACAATGAGCAGTTCTTC	CASSLVTGDYNEQFF
TRBV2	TRBJ1-6	many	-	TGTGCCAGCAGTGAAGCGTACCAGGGTAGAACACCCCTCCACTTT	CASSEAYQGRTPLHF
TRBV29-1	TRBJ2-7	-	-	TGCAGCGTTGAAGATGGGTGGGCCAGAAACGAGCAGTACTTC	CSVEDGWARNEQYF
TRBV11-2	TRBJ2-2	many	TRBD2	TGTGCCAGCAGCTTAGGCACTAGCGGGAGTTTTAACACCGGGGAGCTGTTTTTT	CASSLGTSGSFNTGELFF
TRBV28	TRBJ1-1	many	TRBD1	TGTGCCATTCGACAGGGAGACACTGAAGCTTTCTTT	CAIRQGDTEAFF
TRBV2	TRBJ1-6	many	-	TGTGCCAGCAGCCGCGGGGCCATCGGGCCATTGAAGAATTCACCCCTCCACTTT	CASSRGAIGPLKNSPLHF
TRBV28	TRBJ2-7	many	-	TGTGCCAGCAGTTTGAGTGTCGCAGGGAGGTACGAGCAGTACTTC	CASSLSVAGRYEQYF
TRBV20-1	TRBJ2-1	-	-	TGCAGTGCTAGAGATCAAAAGAGGGGGGCTGGCACCTACAATGAGCAGTTCTTC	CSARDQKRGAGTYNEQFF
TRBV5-6	TRBJ2-3	-	TRBD2	TGTGCCAGCAGCTTCCCACTAGCGGGAGGACCAGATACGCAGTATTTT	CASSFPLAGGPDTQYF
TRBV28	TRBJ1-3	-	-	TGTGCCAGCAGGGTCGGGACTCCTGGAAACACCATATATTTT	CASRVGTPGNTIYF
TRBV20-1	TRBJ1-6	-	TRBD1	TGCAGTGCTACTAAGGGGGCAGGTAATTCACCCCTCCACTTT	CSATKGAGNSPLHF
TRBV7-3	TRBJ2-7	many	TRBD1	TGTGCCAGCAGCTTAAAACAGGGGGTCGAGCAGTACTTC	CASSLKQGVEQYF
TRBV12-3/TRBV12-4	TRBJ2-4	many	-	TGTGCCAGCAGTTTAGCGGGGACGGACAAAAACATTCAGTACTTC	CASSLAGTDKNIQYF
TRBV6-1	TRBJ2-7	many	-	TGTGCCACCCCGGGCGGCACCTACGAGCAGTACTTC	CATPGGTYEQYF
TRBV19	TRBJ2-2	few	-	TGTGCCAGTAGTTCCGAAGGGTATAACACCGGGGAGCTGTTTTTT	CASSSEGYNTGELFF
TRBV7-9	TRBJ1-1	-	-	TGTGCCAGCAGCTTGACTTTCACTGAAGCTCTCTTT	CASSLTFTEALF
TRBV7-2	TRBJ1-6	many	-	TGTGCCAGCAGCTTAGGGATTTCACCCCTCCACTTT	CASSLGISPLHF
TRBV4-2	TRBJ1-1	-	TRBD1	TGTGCCAGCAGTTACGGCGGGACAGGGAACACTGAAGCTTTCTTT	CASSYGGTGNTEAFF
TRBV28	TRBJ1-1	-	-	TGTGCCAGCAGTTTAGGAGAAGGGGGTATCGCTTTCTTT	CASSLGEGGIAFF
TRBV6-1	TRBJ1-1	many	-	TGTGCCAGCAGTTACGGGGATAACACTGAAGCTTTCTTT	CASSYGDNTEAFF
TRBV4-3	TRBJ1-1	-	-	TGCGCCAGCAGCCTCCATTGGGGCAACACTGAAGCTTTCTTT	CASSLHWGNTEAFF
TRBV28	TRBJ1-3	many	TRBD1	TGTGCCAGCAGCTCCACAGGGGGCCCAAACACCATATATTTT	CASSSTGGPNTIYF
TRBV24-1	TRBJ2-5	many	TRBD2	TGTGCCACCAGTGGTTCTAGCGGGAGTGGGGAGACCCAGTACTTC	CATSGSSGSGETQYF
TRBV6-1	TRBJ2-5	many	TRBD1	TGTGCCAGCAGTCGAACAGGGGCAGGGGCCCAAGAGACCCAGTACTTC	CASSRTGAGAQETQYF
TRBV9	TRBJ1-1	-	TRBD1	TGTGCCAGCAGCGCAACCGGGACAGGTGATACTGAAGCTTTCTTT	CASSATGTGDTEAFF
TRBV7-8	TRBJ2-5	few	TRBD1	TGTGCCAGCAGCTTCGGGACAGGGTGGAAAGAGACCCAGTACTTC	CASSFGTGWKETQYF
TRBV12-3/TRBV12-4	TRBJ1-5	-	-	TGTGCCAGCAGTCCCCTGAGGTTGAGGGATAGCAATCAGCCCCAGCATTTT	CASSPLRLRDSNQPQHF
TRBV6-5	TRBJ1-5	-	TRBD1	TGTGCCAGCAGTTTCCAGGGGGTGGGGCAGCCCCAGCATTTT	CASSFQGVGQPQHF
TRBV28	TRBJ1-1	many	-	TGTGCCAGCAGTTCCCGCCAGGGCTTCTTGGACACTGAAGCTTTCTTT	CASSSRQGFLDTEAFF
TRBV20-1	TRBJ1-6	many	-	TGCAGTGCGACGGATAATAATTCACCCCTCCACTTT	CSATDNNSPLHF
TRBV20-1	TRBJ2-2	-	-	TGCAGTGCTAGAAATCGGGTGGGGACCGGGGAGCTGTTTTTT	CSARNRVGTGELFF
TRBV7-9	TRBJ1-5	-	TRBD1	TGTGCCAGCAGCGCCGATAGATGGGACAGAGATCAGCCCCAGCATTTT	CASSADRWDRDQPQHF